The present TCR beta chain was sequenced within a study of CD4+ T cells in melanoma. This clone is a singleton in its sample. Per the germline V gene, CDR1 is MNHEY and CDR2 is SVGAGI. CDR3 length: 16 residues. With 2 bases clipped from V and 6 bases from J, the junction kept 12 bases outside the gene matches. Here immunoSEQ multiplex PCR was the method, and the copy in TCRdb shows in-frame clones only, minus some. The table includes 7,300 or so clones, around 50% detected once. The source of this sequence is a human donor with melanoma. The specimen sequenced was cells from a culture (not recorded whether cultured in vitro). The genes are TRBV6-5 and TRBJ1-2, with TRBD1 identical over 7 bases. The CDR3 DNA sequence: TGTGCCAGCAGTTACGCCATGGGGAGGGGGCGACATGGCTACACCTTC. Amino acid sequence: CASSYAMGRGRHGYTF.